Listed below are T cell receptor beta chains from one sample, sequenced in a study of blood T cell repertoires in COVID-19. Some clones are missing from TCRdb's copy, which holds only in-frame ones; the method was immunoSEQ multiplex PCR. The sample includes about 190,000 clones, 88% of them seen just once. The source material was peripheral blood. The receptors were sampled from a woman in her thirties with acute or convalescent COVID-19. The CDR3 runs from the conserved cysteine through the conserved F or W. Each record gives: D gene, V gene, J gene, clone size, CDR3 DNA, CDR3 protein. D genes are given only for firm matches. Size is stated for part of the rows, as once, few or many counts, or as a class when the clone is expanded.

D gene: TRBD2; V gene: TRBV6-2/TRBV6-3; J gene: TRBJ2-1; clone size: -; CDR3 DNA: TGTGCCAGCAGTCAACTAGCGCCCCACTACAATGAGCAGTTCTTC; CDR3 protein: CASSQLAPHYNEQFF
D gene: -; V gene: TRBV29-1; J gene: TRBJ1-2; clone size: -; CDR3 DNA: TGCAGCGTTGAAGAGGAGGGGCCGAGGACCTTC; CDR3 protein: CSVEEEGPRTF
D gene: -; V gene: TRBV7-9; J gene: TRBJ2-7; clone size: -; CDR3 DNA: TGTGCCAGCAGCCAGATCTACGAGCAGTACTTC; CDR3 protein: CASSQIYEQYF
D gene: -; V gene: TRBV11-3; J gene: TRBJ2-4; clone size: once; CDR3 DNA: TGTGCCAGCAGCTTGGGCGGGCAGTCAAACATTCAGTACTTC; CDR3 protein: CASSLGGQSNIQYF
D gene: -; V gene: TRBV6-5; J gene: TRBJ2-1; clone size: -; CDR3 DNA: TGTGCCAGCAGTAAACCAGGGAACAATGAGCAGTTCTTC; CDR3 protein: CASSKPGNNEQFF
D gene: -; V gene: TRBV5-5; J gene: TRBJ2-5; clone size: -; CDR3 DNA: TGTGCCAGCAGCTTGGTATCTCAAGAGACCCAGTACTTC; CDR3 protein: CASSLVSQETQYF
D gene: -; V gene: TRBV5-1; J gene: TRBJ2-3; clone size: -; CDR3 DNA: TGCGCCAGCAGCTTGGGCCGAGAACGTCAGTATTTT; CDR3 protein: CASSLGRERQYF
D gene: -; V gene: TRBV6-5; J gene: TRBJ1-5; clone size: -; CDR3 DNA: TGTGCCAGCACACAGGTTTATAGCAATCAGCCCCAGCATTTT; CDR3 protein: CASTQVYSNQPQHF
D gene: -; V gene: TRBV7-9; J gene: TRBJ2-1; clone size: once; CDR3 DNA: TGTGCCAGCAGATTTAGCGGCAATGAGCAGTTCTTC; CDR3 protein: CASRFSGNEQFF
D gene: -; V gene: TRBV15; J gene: TRBJ2-7; clone size: -; CDR3 DNA: TGTGCCACCAGCAGAGATCGGGTGGGGCAGTACTTC; CDR3 protein: CATSRDRVGQYF
D gene: TRBD1; V gene: TRBV6-5; J gene: TRBJ1-5; clone size: -; CDR3 DNA: TGTGCCAGCACCGGACAGGACTATCAGCCCCAGCATTTT; CDR3 protein: CASTGQDYQPQHF
D gene: TRBD2; V gene: TRBV11-3; J gene: TRBJ2-7; clone size: -; CDR3 DNA: TGTGCCAGCAGCTTAGGTAGCGGGAGGGCCCAGGACGAGCAGTACTTC; CDR3 protein: CASSLGSGRAQDEQYF
D gene: TRBD2; V gene: TRBV11-2; J gene: TRBJ2-3; clone size: -; CDR3 DNA: TGTGCCAGCAGCCATTCTAGCGGGACGGGCACAGATACGCAGTATTTT; CDR3 protein: CASSHSSGTGTDTQYF
D gene: -; V gene: TRBV5-6; J gene: TRBJ2-5; clone size: -; CDR3 DNA: TGTGCCAGCAGCTTGATTCTAACGGGGGAAGAGACCCAGTACTTC; CDR3 protein: CASSLILTGEETQYF
D gene: -; V gene: TRBV5-5; J gene: TRBJ2-3; clone size: -; CDR3 DNA: TGTGCCAGCAGCTTCCCTAGGGATACGCAGTATTTT; CDR3 protein: CASSFPRDTQYF
D gene: TRBD1; V gene: TRBV7-9; J gene: TRBJ2-3; clone size: -; CDR3 DNA: TGTGCCAGCAGCCATAACAGGGGCCAGGGTGATACGCAGTATTTT; CDR3 protein: CASSHNRGQGDTQYF
D gene: TRBD1; V gene: TRBV2; J gene: TRBJ2-2; clone size: -; CDR3 DNA: TGTGCCAGCAGGGCCGGGACAGGGTACGGGGAGCTGTTTTTT; CDR3 protein: CASRAGTGYGELFF
D gene: TRBD2; V gene: TRBV2; J gene: TRBJ2-1; clone size: -; CDR3 DNA: TGTGCCAGCCCCATCGCGACTAGCGGGGCCTACAATGAGCAGTTCTTC; CDR3 protein: CASPIATSGAYNEQFF
D gene: -; V gene: TRBV7-8; J gene: TRBJ2-5; clone size: -; CDR3 DNA: TGTGCCAGCAGCTTAGCAGTCGGAGCCCACGAGACCCAGTACTTC; CDR3 protein: CASSLAVGAHETQYF
D gene: -; V gene: TRBV7-9; J gene: TRBJ1-3; clone size: -; CDR3 DNA: TGTGCCAGCAGCTCCGGAGACACCATATATTTT; CDR3 protein: CASSSGDTIYF
D gene: -; V gene: TRBV7-2; J gene: TRBJ2-6; clone size: once; CDR3 DNA: TGTGCCAGCAGCCCACTCGGGACTGGGGCCAACGTCCTGACTTTC; CDR3 protein: CASSPLGTGANVLTF
D gene: TRBD1; V gene: TRBV28; J gene: TRBJ2-5; clone size: -; CDR3 DNA: TGTGCCAGCGGCGCCGACAGGGCCTTAGACGAGACCCAGTACTTC; CDR3 protein: CASGADRALDETQYF
D gene: TRBD2; V gene: TRBV15; J gene: TRBJ2-7; clone size: -; CDR3 DNA: TGTGCCACCAGCAGAGGCGGGAGTACAGTCCGCGAGCAGTACTTC; CDR3 protein: CATSRGGSTVREQYF
D gene: TRBD1; V gene: TRBV19; J gene: TRBJ2-2; clone size: -; CDR3 DNA: TGTGCCAGTAGTCGGACAGGGGACACCGGGGAGCTGTTTTTT; CDR3 protein: CASSRTGDTGELFF
D gene: -; V gene: TRBV2; J gene: TRBJ2-5; clone size: -; CDR3 DNA: TGTGCCAGCAGCCTGTGGTTAGGGGGTGGAGAGACCCAGTACTTC; CDR3 protein: CASSLWLGGGETQYF
D gene: TRBD2; V gene: TRBV13; J gene: TRBJ2-5; clone size: once; CDR3 DNA: TGTGCCAGCAGCTTATTCGGGAGGGCCTTAGAGACCCAGTACTTC; CDR3 protein: CASSLFGRALETQYF
D gene: -; V gene: TRBV18; J gene: TRBJ1-2; clone size: -; CDR3 DNA: TGTGCCAGCTCACCAAGTCGGGTAGGCCAATCTTTCTACTATGGCTACACCTTC; CDR3 protein: CASSPSRVGQSFYYGYTF
D gene: -; V gene: TRBV6-5; J gene: TRBJ1-1; clone size: -; CDR3 DNA: TGTGCCAGCACCCAGTACCGACAGGACACTGAAGCTTTCTTT; CDR3 protein: CASTQYRQDTEAFF
D gene: -; V gene: TRBV12-3/TRBV12-4; J gene: TRBJ1-1; clone size: few; CDR3 DNA: TGTGCCAGCAGTAACAGGTTCCCCATCGAAGCTTTCTTT; CDR3 protein: CASSNRFPIEAFF
D gene: TRBD2; V gene: TRBV9; J gene: TRBJ2-1; clone size: -; CDR3 DNA: TGTGCCAGCGGCGGCGGGAGGACAAGCGGAGAGCAGTTCTTC; CDR3 protein: CASGGGRTSGEQFF
D gene: TRBD2; V gene: TRBV28; J gene: TRBJ2-1; clone size: -; CDR3 DNA: TGTGCCAGCAGCCCCTCTGGGCTAGCGGGCTACAATGAGCAGTTCTTC; CDR3 protein: CASSPSGLAGYNEQFF
D gene: TRBD1; V gene: TRBV27; J gene: TRBJ2-7; clone size: -; CDR3 DNA: TGTGCCAGCAGTCCGACAGGGACCCACGAGCAGTACTTC; CDR3 protein: CASSPTGTHEQYF